This TCR beta chain derives from a study of blood T cell repertoires in COVID-19. Study-wide context: Sample material is recorded as cDNA or gDNA derived from T cells, B-cell-depleted T cells, or PBMCs.

Study members were between about 18 and 90 years old and lived in 20 to 30 US regions. Participant-reported clinical history was the basis for cohort assignment. Symptom resolution, clearance, or two negative PCRs marked the recovered donors of Cohort 3. V dropped 5 bases and J dropped 2 bases, with 10 bases sitting between them. This CDR3 has 13 amino acids. Germline V gene data show CDR1 as SGHTA and CDR2 as FQGTGA. Profiled with immunoSEQ multiplex PCR; TCRdb holds only in-frame clones, not every one. Counted here are a few hundred thousand clones, about 86% occurring once; the ten biggest clones make up around 3.6%.

The receptor comes from a man aged 50 to 59 who had recovered from COVID-19. The V and J genes are TRBV7-3 and TRBJ2-7, with D unclear. Material for sequencing was PBMCs or T cells enriched from blood (not recorded which). In DNA, the CDR3 is TGTGCCAGCAGCGTCACAGACGCCTACGAGCAGTACTTC. This gives the protein CASSVTDAYEQYF.